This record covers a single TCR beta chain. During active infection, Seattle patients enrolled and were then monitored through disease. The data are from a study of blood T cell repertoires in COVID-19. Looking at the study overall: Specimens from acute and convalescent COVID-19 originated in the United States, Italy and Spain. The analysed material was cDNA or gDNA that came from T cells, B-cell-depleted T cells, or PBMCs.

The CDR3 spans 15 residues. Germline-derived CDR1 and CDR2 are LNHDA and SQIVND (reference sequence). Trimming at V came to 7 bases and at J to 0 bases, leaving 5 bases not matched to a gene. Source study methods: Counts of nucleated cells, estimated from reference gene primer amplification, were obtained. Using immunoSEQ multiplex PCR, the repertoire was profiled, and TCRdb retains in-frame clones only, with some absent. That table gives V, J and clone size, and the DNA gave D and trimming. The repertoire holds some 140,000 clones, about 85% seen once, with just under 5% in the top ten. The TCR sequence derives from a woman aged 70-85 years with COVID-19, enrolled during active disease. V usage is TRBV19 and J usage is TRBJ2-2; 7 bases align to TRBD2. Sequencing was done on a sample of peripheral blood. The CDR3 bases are TGTGCCAGTATTCCCAGCGGGGCGAACACCGGGGAGCTGTTTTTT. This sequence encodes CASIPSGANTGELFF. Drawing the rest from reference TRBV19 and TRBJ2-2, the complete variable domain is DGGITQSPKYLFRKEGQNVTLSCEQNLNHDAMYWYRQDPGQGLRLIYYSQIVNDFQKGDIAEGYSVSREKKESFPLTVTSAQKNPTAFYLCASIPSGANTGELFFGEGSRLTVL.